The 22 T cell receptor beta chains in this list originate from one sample, sequenced in a study of cytomegalovirus exposure and HLA in healthy donors. The PCR had 60 Vbeta and 13 Jbeta primers. Here immunoSEQ multiplex PCR was the method, and the copy in TCRdb shows in-frame clones only, minus some. The sample carries 150,000 or so clones, about 77% recorded once. The sequencing sample was made of PBMCs. Receptors originate from a young man in good health and CMV-seropositive.

The gene calls are TRBV10-2 and TRBJ1-5, with D tentatively TRBD1 (5 bases). Trimming took 4 bases from V and 1 from J, leaving 11 bases between them. The germline V gene has CDR1 WSHSY and CDR2 SAAADI. The CDR3 is 15 amino acids. The CDR3 coding sequence is TGCGCCAGCAGTGGGGGCAGGGTGAGCAATCAGCCCCAGCATTTT. Translated: CASSGGRVSNQPQHF.

CDR3 region: CASSLDSGGTYEQYF. DNA for the CDR3: TGCGCCAGCAGCTTGGATTCAGGGGGGACCTACGAGCAGTACTTC. The V and J genes are TRBV5-1 and TRBJ2-7; tentative D call: TRBD1 (7 bases). V gave up 0 bases and J gave up 2 bases, with 12 bases separating them. CDR3 size: 15 residues. Germline loops: CDR1 SGHRS, CDR2 YFSETQ.

The chain couples TRBV10-3 to TRBJ2-1; 10 bases match TRBD2. Germline V gene lookup returns CDR1 ENHRY and CDR2 SYGVKD. This CDR3 is 14 amino acids long. With V trimmed by 10 bases and J by 9 bases, 12 bases remained unmatched. For the CDR3, the DNA is TGTGCCACTCTAACTAGCGGGGCAAGGGGTGAGCAGTTCTTC. Amino acids: CATLTSGARGEQFF.

This clone was detected only once. This chain connects TRBV4-1 to TRBJ2-1; 8 bases match TRBD1. The germline gives CDR1 MGHRA, CDR2 YSYEKL. The J segment lost 9 bases and the V segment lost 0 bases, leaving 4 bases of the junction unmatched. This CDR3 is built from 14 residues. In nucleotides, the CDR3 is TGCGCCAGCAGCCAAGACAGGGGGCGGAGTGAGCAGTTCTTC. This encodes CASSQDRGRSEQFF.

In its sample, this clone was seen a few times. The chain combines TRBV7-8 with TRBJ2-3; 12 nucleotides line up with TRBD1. V lost 5 bases to trimming and J lost 7 bases; unmatched junction nucleotides: 10. This CDR3 has 16 amino acids. Looked up from germline, CDR1 is SGHVS and CDR2 is FQNEAQ. CDR3 in amino acids: CASSTRGDRGHYTQYF. CDR3 bases: TGTGCCAGCAGCACGAGAGGGGACAGGGGGCATTATACGCAGTATTTT.

The chain is built from TRBV5-1 and TRBJ2-7, with D perhaps matching TRBD1 (5 bases). V lost 2 bases, J lost 2 bases, and 8 bases lay in between. This CDR3 has 13 amino acids. Germline V gives CDR1 SGHRS, CDR2 YFSETQ. DNA for the CDR3: TGCGCCAGCAGCTTAACACAGGCCTACGAGCAGTACTTC. Translating it yields CASSLTQAYEQYF.

J is TRBJ1-5 and V is TRBV27; D gene unclear. V shed 6 bases and J shed 4 bases, with 10 bases lying between them. CDR1 is MNHEY, CDR2 SMNVEV, per germline (reference sequence). This CDR3 has 13 residues. The CDR3 reads CASSVWENQPQHF. The CDR3 DNA reads TGTGCCAGCAGCGTTTGGGAGAATCAGCCCCAGCATTTT.

This sequence joins TRBV10-3 and TRBJ1-4; D gene uncertain. The CDR3 has 14 amino acids. Trimming removed 6 bases from V and 0 bases from J, with 8 bases in between. CDR1 is ENHRY, CDR2 SYGVKD, per germline. In DNA form, the CDR3 reads TGTGCCATCAGAGGAGAAGCAACTAATGAAAAACTGTTTTTT. Its protein is CAIRGEATNEKLFF.

This chain joins TRBV6-5 and TRBJ2-3; 10 nucleotides match TRBD2. V gave up 4 bases and J gave up 3 bases; unmatched junction bases: 4. Germline values: CDR1 MNHEY, CDR2 SVGAGI. The CDR3 runs 15 residues. The CDR3 coding sequence is TGTGCCAGCAGTTCTCTAGCGGGAGTAACAGATACGCAGTATTTT. Protein sequence: CASSSLAGVTDTQYF.

The chain uses TRBV5-6 and TRBJ1-2; 7 bases map to TRBD1. The germline CDR1 and CDR2 sequences are SGHDT and YYEEEE. With V trimmed by 4 bases and J by 8 bases, 8 bases remained unmatched. The CDR3 runs to 13 residues. The DNA for the CDR3 is TGTGCCAGCAGCACGGGAGCAGGGGGAGGCTACACCTTC. Amino acids: CASSTGAGGGYTF.

The J gene is TRBJ2-5, the V gene TRBV15; D is unresolved. Germline CDR1 and CDR2: LNHNV and YYDKDF (reference sequence). This CDR3 has 14 residues. Trimming shortened V by 0 bases and J by 4 bases, and 9 bases separated the two germline ends. The CDR3 loop reads CATSRDLRAETQYF. The CDR3 DNA follows: TGTGCCACCAGCAGAGATCTCCGAGCAGAGACCCAGTACTTC.

In its sample, this clone was seen a few times. In the same sample, other DNA sequences code for this CDR3. The chain uses TRBV5-1 and TRBJ1-2, with 12 positions matching TRBD1. The CDR3 extends over 15 amino acids. CDR1 SGHRS and CDR2 YFSETQ come from the germline V gene. With 0 bases clipped from V and 8 bases from J, the junction kept 5 bases outside the gene matches. In nucleotides, the CDR3 is TGCGCCAGCAGCTTGGCCGGGACAGGGGGCGAGGGCTACACCTTC. It codes for CASSLAGTGGEGYTF.

The chain has TRBV5-1 and TRBJ2-7, with a weak D call TRBD2 (6 bases). CDR1 and CDR2 (germline): SGHRS, YFSETQ. This CDR3 contains 16 residues. Trimming stripped 7 bases from V and 1 base from J, with 21 bases between. CDR3 amino acids: CASAEGVVFSSYEQYF. The CDR3 nucleotides are TGCGCCAGCGCGGAGGGAGTAGTTTTCAGTTCCTACGAGCAGTACTTC.

The V call is TRBV5-1, the J call TRBJ1-1, with D uncertain. Germline V gene lookup returns CDR1 SGHRS and CDR2 YFSETQ. Trimming took off 1 base at V and 0 bases at J, with 16 bases between the two ends. This CDR3 is 17 amino acids long. Here the CDR3 DNA reads TGCGCCAGCAGCTTGCGATTTCCGGCGGGGATGAACACTGAAGCTTTCTTT. This gives the protein CASSLRFPAGMNTEAFF. The variable domain in full, with the rest retrieved from reference TRBV5-1 and TRBJ1-1, is KAGVTQTPRYLIKTRGQQVTLSCSPISGHRSVSWYQQTPGQGLQFLFEYFSETQRNKGNFPGRFSGRQFSNSRSEMNVSTLELGDSALYLCASSLRFPAGMNTEAFFGQGTRLTVV.

The chain carries TRBV28 and TRBJ1-5; D perhaps matches TRBD1 (6 bases). Germline CDR1 reads MDHEN; CDR2 reads SYDVKM. The germline V and J ends were trimmed by 6 bases and 5 bases, with 14 bases remaining between them. The CDR3 consists of 14 residues. The CDR3 bases are TGTGCCAGCAGATATAGCCAGGGGTATCAGCCCCAGCATTTT. Translation: CASRYSQGYQPQHF.

This chain connects TRBV7-8 to TRBJ2-1; tentatively, D is TRBD2 (5 bases). The germline gives CDR1 SGHVS, CDR2 FQNEAQ. V shed 4 bases and J shed 4 bases, with 17 bases lying between them. The CDR3 length is 16 residues. As DNA, the CDR3 is TGTGCCAGCAGCTCATCAGCGGAGAGCCCTTACAATGAGCAGTTCTTC. Its translation is CASSSSAESPYNEQFF.

Details on this clone: This CDR3 is also generated by other DNA sequences in the sample. The chain uses TRBV27 and TRBJ1-5; D uncertain. The germline V and J ends were trimmed by 3 bases and 1 base, with 4 bases remaining between them. CDR3 length: 13 residues. Germline-derived CDR1 and CDR2 are MNHEY and SMNVEV (reference sequence). The CDR3 region has the DNA TGTGCCAGCAGTTTGGGCAGCAATCAGCCCCAGCATTTT. Translation: CASSLGSNQPQHF.

This clone turned up a few times. This sample also contains other DNA sequences that code for the same CDR3. J is TRBJ1-1 and V is TRBV19; a weak D match, TRBD1 (6 bases). This CDR3 has 14 amino acids. Trimming removed 3 bases at V and 2 bases at J, with 10 bases between. Germline V gene sequence: CDR1 LNHDA, CDR2 SQIVND (reference sequence). CDR3 coding DNA: TGTGCCAGTAGTATCGGGGACATCAACACTGAAGCTTTCTTT. The encoded protein is CASSIGDINTEAFF.

The chain carries TRBV20-1 and TRBJ2-2; D unclear. The CDR3 is made up of 11 amino acids. Trimming removed 5 bases at V and 6 bases at J, with 7 bases between. Germline-derived CDR1 and CDR2 are DFQATT and SNEGSKA (reference sequence). The CDR3 region is CSARVSGELFF. The CDR3 DNA follows: TGCAGTGCTCGGGTATCCGGGGAGCTGTTTTTT.

The chain has TRBV19 and TRBJ2-1; D is possibly TRBD1 (6 bases). The CDR3 is 15 residues long. CDR1 and CDR2 from the germline V gene are LNHDA and SQIVND (reference sequence). Trimming took 5 bases from V and 3 from J, leaving 14 bases between them. CDR3 loop: CASSVFGTIYNEQFF. CDR3 in DNA: TGTGCCAGTAGTGTATTCGGGACAATCTACAATGAGCAGTTCTTC.

CDR3 protein: CASIEPGQGFTEAFF. As DNA, the CDR3 is TGCGCCAGCATCGAACCGGGACAGGGGTTCACTGAAGCTTTCTTT. The gene calls are TRBV10-1 and TRBJ1-1, with 10 bases aligning to TRBD1. J was trimmed by 4 bases and V by 7 bases; bases with no gene match: 9. CDR1 and CDR2 (germline): WNHNN, SYGVQD (reference sequence). The CDR3 totals 15 residues.

The sample holds a few counts of this clone. The chain couples TRBV15 to TRBJ2-1, with TRBD2 identical over 7 bases. V dropped 5 bases and J dropped 2; count of bases not matched to a gene: 6. The CDR3 length is 15 residues. From germline, CDR1 is LNHNV and CDR2 YYDKDF (reference sequence). The CDR3 region has the DNA TGTGCCACCAGCGGGCGGGGGAACGCCTACAATGAGCAGTTCTTC. This gives the protein CATSGRGNAYNEQFF. The full variable domain, rest sourced from reference TRBV15 and TRBJ2-1, is DAMVIQNPRYQVTQFGKPVTLSCSQTLNHNVMYWYQQKSSQAPKLLFHYYDKDFNNEADTPDNFQSRRPNTSFCFLDIRSPGLGDTAMYLCATSGRGNAYNEQFFGPGTRLTVL.